Listed here are 17 T cell receptor beta chains from one sample, sequenced in a study of OX40 agonist ivuxolimab in advanced cancers. Here immunoSEQ multiplex PCR was the method, and the copy in TCRdb shows in-frame clones only, minus some. The sample has 40,000 to 50,000 clones; 86% are singletons. Here the sequenced sample was CD4+ or CD8+ T cells sorted from blood, taken in a trial of the OX40 agonist ivuxolimab. These receptors originate from an adult with an advanced solid tumor such as melanoma, head and neck, liver or kidney cancer.

This chain uses TRBV11-3 with TRBJ1-1; D might be TRBD1 (6 bases). Trimming took 5 bases from V and 1 from J, leaving 14 bases between them. Per germline, CDR1 SGHNT and CDR2 YENEEA. The CDR3 extends over 15 amino acids. CDR3 amino acids: CASSRHLQGNTEAFF. The CDR3 DNA is TGTGCCAGCAGCAGGCATTTACAGGGGAACACTGAAGCTTTCTTT. The whole variable domain, remainder taken from reference TRBV11-3 and TRBJ1-1, is EAGVVQSPRYKIIEKKQPVAFWCNPISGHNTLYWYLQNLGQGPELLIRYENEEAVDDSQLPKDRFSAERLKGVDSTLKIQPAELGDSAVYLCASSRHLQGNTEAFFGQGTRLTVV.

The rearrangement links TRBV28 to TRBJ1-2; 7 nucleotides line up with TRBD1. The length of the CDR3 is 16 residues. Germline trimming cut 6 bases from V and 4 bases from J; bases unmatched to any gene: 14. CDR1 and CDR2 from the germline V gene are MDHEN and SYDVKM. The DNA of the CDR3 is TGTGCCAGCAGCGGGGCCGTCCAGACAGGGATCTATGGCTACACCTTC. This encodes CASSGAVQTGIYGYTF.

The V call is TRBV11-2, the J call TRBJ2-7; TRBD1 aligns across 7 bases. V trimming: 1 base; J trimming: 4 bases; junction bases outside the gene matches: 1. Germline assignment: CDR1 SGHAT and CDR2 FQNNGV. This CDR3 contains 13 residues. The CDR3 is CASSLATGYEQYF. As DNA, the CDR3 is TGTGCCAGCAGCTTAGCGACAGGGTACGAGCAGTACTTC.

J is TRBJ2-1 and V is TRBV27, with a possible D match to TRBD2 (7 bases). The CDR3 spans 15 residues. The V gene lost 6 bases and the J gene lost 4 bases, with 16 bases spanning the gap. CDR1 MNHEY and CDR2 SMNVEV come from the germline V gene (reference sequence). CDR3 sequence reads: CASSRGAGEYNEQFF. The DNA for the CDR3 is TGTGCCAGCAGCCGGGGGGCGGGTGAGTACAATGAGCAGTTCTTC.

This clone showed up just a few times. The chain combines TRBV27 with TRBJ1-6; D may be TRBD1 (5 bases). This CDR3 region has 14 residues. Germline V gene lookup returns CDR1 MNHEY and CDR2 SMNVEV (reference sequence). Trimming took 6 bases from V and 7 from J, leaving 13 bases between them. CDR3 protein: CASRTGTRNSPLHF. Written as DNA, the CDR3 is TGTGCCAGCAGGACCGGGACTCGGAATTCACCCCTCCACTTT.

The chain joins TRBV4-1 to TRBJ1-5, with TRBD1 identical over 7 bases. Germline CDR1 reads MGHRA; CDR2 reads YSYEKL. The V and J ends lost 3 bases and 7 bases, in that order; junction bases with no gene match: 9. The CDR3 is made up of 15 amino acids. This CDR3 is CASSQVQGSRQPQHF. The CDR3 bases are TGCGCCAGCAGCCAGGTACAGGGGTCTCGCCAGCCCCAGCATTTT.

This clone was picked up a small number of times. The rearrangement uses TRBV11-2 and TRBJ2-7; no reliable D call. V lost 4 bases and J 6 bases, leaving 7 bases between the germline ends. CDR1 and CDR2 (germline): SGHAT, FQNNGV. The CDR3 contains 11 residues. The CDR3 DNA reads as TGTGCCAGCAGCTATAGACGCGAGCAGTACTTC. Protein product: CASSYRREQYF.

This chain uses TRBV10-3 with TRBJ2-5, with unresolved D. The end of the DNA fits TRBJ2-7 better, so the J call may be wrong. The germline CDR1 and CDR2 sequences are ENHRY and SYGVKD. CDR3 size: 13 residues. CDR3 nucleotides: TGTGCCATCAGTACCCCCGGGCTCTACGAGCAGTACTTC. Protein: CAISTPGLYEQYF.

This clone appeared once. The chain couples TRBV5-7 to TRBJ1-2; 10 bases are a match to TRBD1. TRBV5-7 is filed as an ORF, its function uncertain. This CDR3 region has 15 residues. Trimming took 4 bases from V and 6 from J; bases not matched to a gene: 9. CDR3 sequence (DNA): TGTGCCAGCAGCCTCCGAGGGACAGGGGAGAATGGCTACACCTTC. Translated: CASSLRGTGENGYTF.

The J gene is TRBJ2-1, the V gene TRBV9, with D unresolved. The V and J ends lost 0 bases and 8 bases respectively, with 9 bases between them. Germline CDR1 reads SGDLS; CDR2 reads YYNGEE. The CDR3 contains 13 residues. The CDR3 DNA reads as TGTGCCAGCAGCGTAGGGCTAGTCTATGAGCAGTTCTTC. Translation: CASSVGLVYEQFF.

The chain couples TRBV5-1 to TRBJ2-1; the D call may be TRBD1 or TRBD2 (5 bases each). The germline gives CDR1 SGHRS, CDR2 YFSETQ. The CDR3 loop spans 12 amino acids. The V gene lost 0 bases and the J gene lost 13 bases, with 11 bases spanning the gap. CDR3 in amino acids: CASSLAPGPQFF. In nucleotides, the CDR3 is TGCGCCAGCAGCTTGGCCCCGGGACCACAGTTCTTC.

This clone was seen once. The same CDR3 also results from other DNA sequences found in this sample. The chain joins TRBV19 to TRBJ1-1; D unclear. Germline assignment: CDR1 LNHDA and CDR2 SQIVND (reference sequence). Trimming pared 2 bases from V and 2 bases from J, leaving 6 bases between. This CDR3 is 13 amino acids long. This CDR3 reads CASSIFRNTEAFF. In nucleotides, the CDR3 is TGTGCCAGTAGTATATTCAGAAACACTGAAGCTTTCTTT.

The chain recombines TRBV10-3 with TRBJ1-3; D not certain. This CDR3 has 16 residues. CDR1 ENHRY and CDR2 SYGVKD come from the germline V gene. V was trimmed by 0 bases and J by 4 bases, leaving 13 bases between them. CDR3 protein: CAISESQKSSGNTIYF. As DNA, the CDR3 is TGTGCCATCAGTGAGTCCCAAAAAAGCTCCGGAAACACCATATATTTT.

The chain links TRBV10-3 to TRBJ2-1; D is unresolved. V was trimmed by 0 bases and J by 0 bases, leaving 12 bases between them. Germline V gene data show CDR1 as ENHRY and CDR2 as SYGVKD. The CDR3 spans 17 residues. In DNA, the CDR3 is TGTGCCATCAGTGAGTCGATGGCTGCTAGCTCCTACAATGAGCAGTTCTTC. Its translation: CAISESMAASSYNEQFF.

The gene calls are TRBV2 and TRBJ1-4; possible D gene TRBD1, 6 bases. Germline V gene sequence: CDR1 SNHLY, CDR2 FYNNEI. The CDR3 has 14 residues. V was pared by 5 bases and J by 7 bases, with 14 bases between. The CDR3 DNA reads TGTGCCAGCAGTATGGATCTCAGGGGTGAAAAACTGTTTTTT. It is translated as CASSMDLRGEKLFF.

CDR3: CASSLVTDGYTF. In DNA form, the CDR3 reads TGTGCCAGCAGCTTAGTAACAGATGGCTACACCTTC. The V and J genes are TRBV7-6 and TRBJ1-2; D is unclear. Trimming left V 1 base short and J 6 bases short, with 6 bases between. The CDR3 consists of 12 residues. Germline assignment: CDR1 SGHVS and CDR2 FNYEAQ. The variable domain in full, with the rest retrieved from reference TRBV7-6 and TRBJ1-2, is GAGVSQSPRYKVTKRGQDVALRCDPISGHVSLYWYRQALGQGPEFLTYFNYEAQQDKSGLPNDRFSAERPEGSISTLTIQRTEQRDSAMYRCASSLVTDGYTFGSGTRLTVV.

J is TRBJ1-5 and V is TRBV19; 11 bases align to TRBD1. J was trimmed by 6 bases and V by 7 bases; bases with no gene match: 14. The CDR3 spans 17 residues. From germline, CDR1 is LNHDA and CDR2 SQIVND (reference sequence). The CDR3 region is CASNPDRGRDSSQPQHF. The CDR3 nucleotides read TGTGCCAGTAACCCGGACAGGGGGCGCGATAGTAGTCAGCCCCAGCATTTT. The variable domain in full, with the rest retrieved from reference TRBV19 and TRBJ1-5, is DGGITQSPKYLFRKEGQNVTLSCEQNLNHDAMYWYRQDPGQGLRLIYYSQIVNDFQKGDIAEGYSVSREKKESFPLTVTSAQKNPTAFYLCASNPDRGRDSSQPQHFGDGTRLSIL.